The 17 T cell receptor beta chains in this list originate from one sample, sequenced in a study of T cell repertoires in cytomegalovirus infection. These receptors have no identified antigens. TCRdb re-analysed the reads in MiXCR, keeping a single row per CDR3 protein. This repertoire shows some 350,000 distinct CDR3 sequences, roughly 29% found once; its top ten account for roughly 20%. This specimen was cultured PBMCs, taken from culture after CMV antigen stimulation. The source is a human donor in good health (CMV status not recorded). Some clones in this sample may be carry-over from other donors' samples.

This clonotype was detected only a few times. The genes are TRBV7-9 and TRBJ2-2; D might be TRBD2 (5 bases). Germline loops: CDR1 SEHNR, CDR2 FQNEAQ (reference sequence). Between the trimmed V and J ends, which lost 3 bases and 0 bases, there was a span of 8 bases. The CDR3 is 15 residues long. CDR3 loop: CASSLEETNTGELFF. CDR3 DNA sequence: TGTGCCAGCAGCTTGGAGGAGACGAACACCGGGGAGCTGTTTTTT.

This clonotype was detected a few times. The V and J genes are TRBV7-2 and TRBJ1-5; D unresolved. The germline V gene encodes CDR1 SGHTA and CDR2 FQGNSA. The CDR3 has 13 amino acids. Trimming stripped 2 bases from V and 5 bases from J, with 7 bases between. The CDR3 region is CASSLYAYQPQHF. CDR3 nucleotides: TGTGCCAGCAGCTTATATGCTTATCAGCCCCAGCATTTT.

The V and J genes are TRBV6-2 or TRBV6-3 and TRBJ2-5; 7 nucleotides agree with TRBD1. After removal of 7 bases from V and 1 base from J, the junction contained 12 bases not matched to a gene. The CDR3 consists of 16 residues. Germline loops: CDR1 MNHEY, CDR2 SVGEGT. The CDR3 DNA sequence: TGTGCCAGCACCTCACCCCGGGACAGCATCCAAGAGACCCAGTACTTC. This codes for CASTSPRDSIQETQYF.

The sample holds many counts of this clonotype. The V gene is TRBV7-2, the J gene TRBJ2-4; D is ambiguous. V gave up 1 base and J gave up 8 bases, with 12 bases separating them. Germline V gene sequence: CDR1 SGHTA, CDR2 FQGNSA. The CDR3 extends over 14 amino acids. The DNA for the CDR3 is TGTGCCAGCAGCTTAGGGATAGGGAAGGACATTCAGTACTTC. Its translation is CASSLGIGKDIQYF.

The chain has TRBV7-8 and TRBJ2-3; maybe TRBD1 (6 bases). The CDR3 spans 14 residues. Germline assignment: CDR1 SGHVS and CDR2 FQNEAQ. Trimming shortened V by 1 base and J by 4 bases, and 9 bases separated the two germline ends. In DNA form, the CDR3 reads TGTGCCAGCAGCTTAGTGGGGGCGTCAGATACGCAGTATTTT. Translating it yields CASSLVGASDTQYF.

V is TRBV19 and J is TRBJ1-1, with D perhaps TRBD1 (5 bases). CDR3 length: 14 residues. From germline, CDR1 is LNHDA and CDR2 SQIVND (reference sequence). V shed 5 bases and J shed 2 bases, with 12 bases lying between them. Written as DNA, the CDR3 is TGTGCCAGTAGTGAGAGGGACGGAAACACTGAAGCTTTCTTT. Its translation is CASSERDGNTEAFF.

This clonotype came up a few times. CDR3 coding DNA: TGTGCCAGCAGTTTGTCGGGACAGGACTCCTACGAGCAGTACTTC. Protein product: CASSLSGQDSYEQYF. J is TRBJ2-7 and V is TRBV12-3 or TRBV12-4; 8 bases map to TRBD1. The CDR3 is 15 amino acids. The V and J ends lost 3 bases and 0 bases, in that order; junction bases with no gene match: 4.

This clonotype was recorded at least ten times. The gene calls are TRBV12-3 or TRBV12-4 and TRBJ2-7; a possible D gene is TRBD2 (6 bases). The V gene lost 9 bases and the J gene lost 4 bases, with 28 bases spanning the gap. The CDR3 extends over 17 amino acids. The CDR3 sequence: CASASNSGGSSVYEQYF. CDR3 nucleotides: TGTGCCAGTGCCTCTAACTCCGGAGGGAGCTCCGTATACGAGCAGTACTTC.

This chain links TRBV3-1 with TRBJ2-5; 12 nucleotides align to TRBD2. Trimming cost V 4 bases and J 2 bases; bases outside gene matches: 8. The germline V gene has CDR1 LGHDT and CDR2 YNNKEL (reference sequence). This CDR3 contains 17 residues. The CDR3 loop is CASSPLRLAGDQETQYF. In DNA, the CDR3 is TGTGCCAGCAGCCCCCTGAGACTAGCGGGGGATCAAGAGACCCAGTACTTC.

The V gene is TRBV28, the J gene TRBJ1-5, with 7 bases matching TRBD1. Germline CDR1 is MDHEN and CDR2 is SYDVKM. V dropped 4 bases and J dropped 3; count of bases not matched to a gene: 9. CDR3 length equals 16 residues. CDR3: CASSSTRDSTNQPQHF. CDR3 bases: TGTGCCAGCAGTTCAACCCGGGACAGTACCAATCAGCCCCAGCATTTT.

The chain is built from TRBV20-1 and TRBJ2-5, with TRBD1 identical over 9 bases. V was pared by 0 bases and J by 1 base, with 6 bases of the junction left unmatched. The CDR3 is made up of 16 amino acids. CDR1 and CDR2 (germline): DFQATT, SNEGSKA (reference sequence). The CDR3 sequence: CSARDRDRVTQETQYF. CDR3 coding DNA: TGCAGTGCTAGAGATCGGGACAGGGTCACCCAAGAGACCCAGTACTTC.

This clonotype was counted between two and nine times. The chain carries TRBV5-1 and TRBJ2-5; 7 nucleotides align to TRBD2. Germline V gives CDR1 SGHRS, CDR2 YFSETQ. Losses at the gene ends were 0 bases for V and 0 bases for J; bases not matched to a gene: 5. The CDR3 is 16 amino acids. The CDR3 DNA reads TGCGCCAGCAGCTTGGCCTTGCGGGGGAACCAAGAGACCCAGTACTTC. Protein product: CASSLALRGNQETQYF.

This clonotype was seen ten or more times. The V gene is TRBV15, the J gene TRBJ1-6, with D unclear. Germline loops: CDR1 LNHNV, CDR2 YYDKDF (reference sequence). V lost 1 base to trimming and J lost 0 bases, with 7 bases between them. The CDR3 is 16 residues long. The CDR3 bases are TGTGCCACCAGCAGAGGTGGCCTCTCCTATAATTCACCCCTCCACTTT. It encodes CATSRGGLSYNSPLHF.

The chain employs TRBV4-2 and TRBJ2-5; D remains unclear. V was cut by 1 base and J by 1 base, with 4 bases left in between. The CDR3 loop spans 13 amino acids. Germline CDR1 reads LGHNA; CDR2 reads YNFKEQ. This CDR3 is CASSQGSQETQYF. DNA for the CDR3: TGTGCCAGCAGCCAAGGCAGCCAAGAGACCCAGTACTTC.

CDR3 residues: CASNRADSPLHF. The CDR3 DNA sequence: TGTGCCAGCAACAGGGCTGATTCACCCCTCCACTTT. The chain carries TRBV2 and TRBJ1-6, with TRBD1 as a possible D gene (6 bases). The length of the CDR3 is 12 residues. Trimming pared 7 bases from V and 8 bases from J, leaving 9 bases between. Germline V CDR1 and CDR2: SNHLY, FYNNEI.

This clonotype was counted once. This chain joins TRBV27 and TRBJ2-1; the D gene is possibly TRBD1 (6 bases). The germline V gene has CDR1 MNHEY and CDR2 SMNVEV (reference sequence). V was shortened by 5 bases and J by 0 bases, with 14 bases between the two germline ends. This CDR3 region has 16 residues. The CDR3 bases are TGTGCCAGCAGTCCCCCAGGGGCCAGCTCCTACAATGAGCAGTTCTTC. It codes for CASSPPGASSYNEQFF.

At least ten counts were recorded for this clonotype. Here the CDR3 reads CASSIRDGSYGTEAFF. The CDR3 DNA follows: TGTGCCAGCAGTATCCGGGATGGTAGTTATGGGACTGAAGCTTTCTTT. The chain carries TRBV7-3 and TRBJ1-1; D gene ambiguous. This CDR3 comprises 16 residues. The V end was cut by 6 bases, the J end by 5 bases, with 22 bases between. Germline assignment: CDR1 SGHTA and CDR2 FQGTGA. Using reference TRBV7-3 and TRBJ1-1 for the parts outside the CDR3, the full variable domain is GAGVSQTPSNKVTEKGKYVELRCDPISGHTALYWYRQSLGQGPEFLIYFQGTGAADDSGLPNDRFFAVRPEGSVSTLKIQRTERGDSAVYLCASSIRDGSYGTEAFFGQGTRLTVV.